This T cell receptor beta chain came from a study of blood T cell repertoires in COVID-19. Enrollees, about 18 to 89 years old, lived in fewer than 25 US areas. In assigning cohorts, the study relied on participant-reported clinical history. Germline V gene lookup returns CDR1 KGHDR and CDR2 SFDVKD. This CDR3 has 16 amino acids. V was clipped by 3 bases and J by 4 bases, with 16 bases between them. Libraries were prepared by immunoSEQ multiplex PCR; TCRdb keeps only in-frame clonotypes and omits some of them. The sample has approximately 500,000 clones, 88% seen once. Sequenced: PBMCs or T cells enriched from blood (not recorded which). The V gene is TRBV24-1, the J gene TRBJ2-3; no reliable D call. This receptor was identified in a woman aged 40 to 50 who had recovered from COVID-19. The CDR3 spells CATSDPPGLVADTQYF. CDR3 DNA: TGTGCCACCAGTGATCCCCCAGGTCTGGTCGCAGATACGCAGTATTTT.